This T cell receptor (beta chain) emerged from a study of CD8 T cells in Susac syndrome. Reverse transcription of roughly 0.5 to 1 ug RNA was carried out with random hexamers. A multiplex approach, immunoSEQ multiplex PCR, amplified TCR beta CDR3 across 54 Vbeta and 13 Jbeta. A single record per CDR3 protein comes from TCRdb applying MiXCR to the immunoSEQ multiplex PCR reads. Among roughly 200,000 distinct CDR3 sequences listed, 90% to 95% were seen once. Germline CDR1 and CDR2: SGHTA and FQGTGA. The length of the CDR3 is 14 residues. V lost 1 base to trimming and J lost 7 bases; unmatched junction nucleotides: 4.

Sequenced sample: CD4+ T cells from PBMCs. This receptor was taken from a human donor in good health. This chain links TRBV7-3 with TRBJ2-1; 7 bases are shared with TRBD1. CDR3 residues: CASSLNTGENEQFF. CDR3 DNA sequence: TGTGCCAGCAGCTTAAACACAGGGGAAAATGAGCAGTTCTTC.